This TCR beta chain is drawn from a study of T cell responses to AZD1222 COVID-19 vaccine. Broader study findings: Distributed over spike, vaccine-associated CD4 TCRs predominated at 160-218 and 743-854.

V gave up 4 bases and J gave up 5 bases, with 15 bases separating them. This CDR3 region has 15 residues. Germline CDR1 reads MNHEY; CDR2 reads SVGAGI. Note on this clone: Antigen specificity is unknown.

This table comes from immunoSEQ multiplex PCR, and its TCRdb copy is limited to in-frame clones, with some not included. The sample shows approximately 190,000 clones, 85% to 95% of them seen only once. The sample here was peripheral blood, taken on day 0 of AZD1222 vaccination. The V call is TRBV6-5, the J call TRBJ1-5, with a weak D call TRBD1 (5 bases). This sequence originates from an adult in good health. The CDR3, as DNA: TGTGCCAGCAGTTCGAAGGGGTTGACTCATCAGCCCCAGCATTTT. As protein: CASSSKGLTHQPQHF.